The sequence of this T cell receptor (beta chain) was determined in a study of control samples from healthy donors and cancer patients. Only in-frame clones appear in the TCRdb table, and some are missing; sequencing was by immunoSEQ multiplex PCR. The table has 80,000 to 100,000 clones, around 80% seen once. This clone was counted once. The CDR3 is 15 residues long. The V and J ends lost 3 bases and 4 bases respectively, with 10 bases between them. CDR1 is WNHNN and CDR2 is SYGVQD in the germline V gene (reference sequence). This chain uses TRBV10-1 with TRBJ2-6, with TRBD2 as a possible D gene (6 bases). The sequence came from a woman in her twenties or thirties in good health. Sequencing input: blood. The CDR3 here is CASSDGGAGANVLTF. CDR3 in DNA: TGCGCCAGCAGTGATGGAGGGGCAGGGGCCAACGTCCTGACTTTC.